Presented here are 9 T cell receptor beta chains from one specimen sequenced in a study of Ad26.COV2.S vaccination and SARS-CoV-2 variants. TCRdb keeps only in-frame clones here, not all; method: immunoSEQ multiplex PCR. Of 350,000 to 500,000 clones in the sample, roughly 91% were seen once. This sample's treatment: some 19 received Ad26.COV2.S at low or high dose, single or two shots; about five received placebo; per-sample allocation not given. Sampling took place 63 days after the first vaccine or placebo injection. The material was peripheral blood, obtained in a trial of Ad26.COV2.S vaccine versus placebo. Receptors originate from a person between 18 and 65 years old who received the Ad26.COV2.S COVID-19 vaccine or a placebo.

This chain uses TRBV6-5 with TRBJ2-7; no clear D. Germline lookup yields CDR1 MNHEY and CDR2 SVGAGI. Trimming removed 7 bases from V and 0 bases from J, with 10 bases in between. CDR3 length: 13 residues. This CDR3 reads CASMPENSYEQYF. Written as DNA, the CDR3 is TGTGCCAGCATGCCGGAAAACTCCTACGAGCAGTACTTC.

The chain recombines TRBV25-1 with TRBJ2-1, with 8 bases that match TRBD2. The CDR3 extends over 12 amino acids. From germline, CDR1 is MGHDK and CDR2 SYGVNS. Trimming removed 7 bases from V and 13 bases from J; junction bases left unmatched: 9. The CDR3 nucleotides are TGTGCCAGCACCGCACCGGCGGGAGGTCAGTTCTTC. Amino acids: CASTAPAGGQFF.

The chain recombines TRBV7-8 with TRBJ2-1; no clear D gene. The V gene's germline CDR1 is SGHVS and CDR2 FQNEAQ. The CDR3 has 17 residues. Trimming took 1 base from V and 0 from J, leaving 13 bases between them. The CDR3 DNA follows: TGTGCCAGCAGCTTAGGAGTTGTGCTCAGCTCCTACAATGAGCAGTTCTTC. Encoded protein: CASSLGVVLSSYNEQFF.

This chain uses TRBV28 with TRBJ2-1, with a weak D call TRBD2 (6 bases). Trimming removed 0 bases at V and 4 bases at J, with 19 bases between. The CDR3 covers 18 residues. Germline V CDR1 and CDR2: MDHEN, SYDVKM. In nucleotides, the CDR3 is TGTGCCAGCAGTTTATGGTCCACAACGGAGGGGTTTTACAATGAGCAGTTCTTC. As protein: CASSLWSTTEGFYNEQFF.

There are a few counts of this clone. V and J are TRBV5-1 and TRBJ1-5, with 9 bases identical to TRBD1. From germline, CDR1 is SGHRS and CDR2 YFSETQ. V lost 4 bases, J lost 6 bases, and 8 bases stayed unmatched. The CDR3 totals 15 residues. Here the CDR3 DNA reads TGCGCCAGCAGCCCAGACAGGGGGGGTGGTCAGCCCCAGCATTTT. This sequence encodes CASSPDRGGGQPQHF.

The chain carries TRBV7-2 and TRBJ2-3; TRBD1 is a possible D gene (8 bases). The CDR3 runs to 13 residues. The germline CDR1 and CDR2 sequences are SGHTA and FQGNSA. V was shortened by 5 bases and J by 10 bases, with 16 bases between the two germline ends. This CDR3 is CASSEWTGRAQYF. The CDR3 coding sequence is TGTGCCAGCAGCGAATGGACAGGGAGGGCGCAGTATTTT.

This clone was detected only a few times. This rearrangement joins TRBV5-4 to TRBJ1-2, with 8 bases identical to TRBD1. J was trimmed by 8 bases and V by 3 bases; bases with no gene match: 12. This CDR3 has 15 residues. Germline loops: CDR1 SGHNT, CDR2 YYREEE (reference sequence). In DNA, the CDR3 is TGTGCCAGCAGCTCCGGGCAGGGGGCCTCCGGCGGCTACACCTTC. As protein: CASSSGQGASGGYTF.

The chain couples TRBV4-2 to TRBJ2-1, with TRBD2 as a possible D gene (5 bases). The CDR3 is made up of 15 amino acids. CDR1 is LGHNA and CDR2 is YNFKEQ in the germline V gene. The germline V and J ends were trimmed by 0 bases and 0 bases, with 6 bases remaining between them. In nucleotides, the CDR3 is TGTGCCAGCAGCCAAGACGAGGGCTCCTACAATGAGCAGTTCTTC. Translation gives CASSQDEGSYNEQFF.

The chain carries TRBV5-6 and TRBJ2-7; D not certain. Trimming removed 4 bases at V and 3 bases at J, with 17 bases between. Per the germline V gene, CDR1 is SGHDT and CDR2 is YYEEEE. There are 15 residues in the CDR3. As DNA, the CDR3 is TGTGCCAGCAGCATATTCCTGACCGAATACTACGAGCAGTACTTC. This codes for CASSIFLTEYYEQYF.